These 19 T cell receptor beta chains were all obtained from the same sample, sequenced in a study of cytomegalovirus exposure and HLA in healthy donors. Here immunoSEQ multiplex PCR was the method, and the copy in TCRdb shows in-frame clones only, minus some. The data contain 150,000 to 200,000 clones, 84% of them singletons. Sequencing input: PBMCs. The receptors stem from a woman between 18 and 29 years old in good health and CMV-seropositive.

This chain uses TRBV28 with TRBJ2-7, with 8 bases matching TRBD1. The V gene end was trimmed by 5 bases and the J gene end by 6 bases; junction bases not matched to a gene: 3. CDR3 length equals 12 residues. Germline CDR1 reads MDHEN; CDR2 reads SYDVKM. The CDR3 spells CASSLTGGEQYF. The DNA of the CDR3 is TGTGCCAGCAGTCTAACAGGGGGCGAGCAGTACTTC.

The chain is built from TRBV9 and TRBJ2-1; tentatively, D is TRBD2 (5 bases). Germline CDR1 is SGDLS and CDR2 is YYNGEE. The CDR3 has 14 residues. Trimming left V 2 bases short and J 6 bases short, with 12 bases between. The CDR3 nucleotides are TGTGCCAGCAGCGTTTCCGAGCGGATCAATGAGCAGTTCTTC. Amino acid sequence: CASSVSERINEQFF.

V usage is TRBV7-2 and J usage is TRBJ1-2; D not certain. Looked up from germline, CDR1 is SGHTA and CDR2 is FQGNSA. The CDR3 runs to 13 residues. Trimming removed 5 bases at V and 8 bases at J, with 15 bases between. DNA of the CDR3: TGTGCCAGCAGCCTCATTACTACCGGAGGCTACACCTTC. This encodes CASSLITTGGYTF.

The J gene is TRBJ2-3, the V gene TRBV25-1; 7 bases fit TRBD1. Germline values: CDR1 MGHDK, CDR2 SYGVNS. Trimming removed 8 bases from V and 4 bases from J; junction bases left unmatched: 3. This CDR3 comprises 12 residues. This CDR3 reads CASATGADTQYF. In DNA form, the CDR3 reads TGTGCCAGCGCAACAGGGGCAGATACGCAGTATTTT. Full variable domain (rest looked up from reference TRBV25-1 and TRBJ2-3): EADIYQTPRYLVIGTGKKITLECSQTMGHDKMYWYQQDPGMELHLIHYSYGVNSTEKGDLSSESTVSRIRTEHFPLTLESARPSHTSQYLCASATGADTQYFGPGTRLTVL.

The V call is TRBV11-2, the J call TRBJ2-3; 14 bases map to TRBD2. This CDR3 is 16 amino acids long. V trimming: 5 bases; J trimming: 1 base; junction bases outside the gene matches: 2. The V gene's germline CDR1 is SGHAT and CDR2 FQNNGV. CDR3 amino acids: CASSLGLAGGTDTQYF. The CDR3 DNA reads TGTGCCAGCAGCCTGGGACTAGCGGGGGGCACAGATACGCAGTATTTT.

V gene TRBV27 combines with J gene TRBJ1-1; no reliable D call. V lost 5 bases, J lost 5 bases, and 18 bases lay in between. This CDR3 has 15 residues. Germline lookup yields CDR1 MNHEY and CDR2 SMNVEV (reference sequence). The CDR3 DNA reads TGTGCCAGCAGTCCGAACGGGATCGCTCGTACTGAAGCTTTCTTT. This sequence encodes CASSPNGIARTEAFF.

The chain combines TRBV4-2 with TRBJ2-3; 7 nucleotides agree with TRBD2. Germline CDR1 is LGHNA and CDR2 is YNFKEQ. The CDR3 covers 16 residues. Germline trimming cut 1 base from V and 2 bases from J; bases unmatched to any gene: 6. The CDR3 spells CASSQGGSGNTDTQYF. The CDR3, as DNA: TGTGCCAGCAGCCAAGGGGGGAGCGGGAACACAGATACGCAGTATTTT.

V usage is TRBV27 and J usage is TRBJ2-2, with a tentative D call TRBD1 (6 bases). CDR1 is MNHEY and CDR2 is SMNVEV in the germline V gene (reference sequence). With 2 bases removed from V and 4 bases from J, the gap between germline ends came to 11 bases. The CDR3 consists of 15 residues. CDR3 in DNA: TGTGCCAGCAGTTTAACTGGACAGACCACCGGGGAGCTGTTTTTT. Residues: CASSLTGQTTGELFF.

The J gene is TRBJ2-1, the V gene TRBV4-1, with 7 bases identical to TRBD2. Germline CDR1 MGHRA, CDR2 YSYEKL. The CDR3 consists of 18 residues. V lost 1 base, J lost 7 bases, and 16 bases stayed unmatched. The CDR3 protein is CASSQGPRGSGERNEQFF. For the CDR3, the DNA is TGCGCCAGCAGCCAAGGCCCCCGGGGGAGCGGGGAACGGAATGAGCAGTTCTTC.

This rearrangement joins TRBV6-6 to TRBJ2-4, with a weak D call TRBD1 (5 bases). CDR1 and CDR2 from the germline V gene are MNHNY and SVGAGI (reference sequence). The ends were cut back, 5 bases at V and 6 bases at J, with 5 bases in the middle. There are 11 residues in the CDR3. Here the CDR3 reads CASSDRNIQYF. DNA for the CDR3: TGTGCCAGCAGTGACAGAAACATTCAGTACTTC.

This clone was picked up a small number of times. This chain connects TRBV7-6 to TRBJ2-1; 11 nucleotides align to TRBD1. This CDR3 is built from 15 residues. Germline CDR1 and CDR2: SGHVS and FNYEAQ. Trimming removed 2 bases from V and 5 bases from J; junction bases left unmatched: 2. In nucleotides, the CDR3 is TGTGCCAGCAGCTTATCGGACAGGGGGCACAATGAGCAGTTCTTC. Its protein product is CASSLSDRGHNEQFF.

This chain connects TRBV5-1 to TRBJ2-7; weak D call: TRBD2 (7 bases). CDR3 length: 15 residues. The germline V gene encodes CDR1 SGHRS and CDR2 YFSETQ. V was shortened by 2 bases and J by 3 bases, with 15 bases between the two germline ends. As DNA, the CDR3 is TGCGCCAGCAGCTTCAGGGAGGGGGGCAACTACGAGCAGTACTTC. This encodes CASSFREGGNYEQYF.

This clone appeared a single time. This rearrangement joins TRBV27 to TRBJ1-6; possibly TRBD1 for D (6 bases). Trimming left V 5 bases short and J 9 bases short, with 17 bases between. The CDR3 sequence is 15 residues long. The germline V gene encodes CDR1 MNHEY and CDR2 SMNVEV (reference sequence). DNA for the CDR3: TGTGCCAGCAGTCAAGGGGGGGGTACGCTTTCACCCCTCCACTTT. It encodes CASSQGGGTLSPLHF.

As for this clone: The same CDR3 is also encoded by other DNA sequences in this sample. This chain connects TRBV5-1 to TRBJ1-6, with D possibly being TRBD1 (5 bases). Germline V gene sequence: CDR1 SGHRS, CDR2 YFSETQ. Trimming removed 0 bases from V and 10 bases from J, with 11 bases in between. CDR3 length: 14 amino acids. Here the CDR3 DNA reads TGCGCCAGCAGCTTGGCGGGGCGGGGATCACCCCTCCACTTT. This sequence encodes CASSLAGRGSPLHF.

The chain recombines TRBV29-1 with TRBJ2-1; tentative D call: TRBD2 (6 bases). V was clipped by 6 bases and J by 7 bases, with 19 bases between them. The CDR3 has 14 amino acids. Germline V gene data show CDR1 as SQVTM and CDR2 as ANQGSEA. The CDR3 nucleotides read TGCAGCGTGTTAACGGGACTTCTTGAGAATGAGCAGTTCTTC. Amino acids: CSVLTGLLENEQFF.

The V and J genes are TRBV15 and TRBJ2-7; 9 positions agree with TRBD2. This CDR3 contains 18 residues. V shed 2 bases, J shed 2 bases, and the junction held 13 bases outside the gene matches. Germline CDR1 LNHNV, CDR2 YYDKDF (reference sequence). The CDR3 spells CATSRTTPGTSLTYEQYF. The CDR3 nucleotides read TGTGCCACCAGCAGAACGACACCCGGGACTAGCTTAACCTACGAGCAGTACTTC. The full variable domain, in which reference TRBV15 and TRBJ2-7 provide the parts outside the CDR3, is DAMVIQNPRYQVTQFGKPVTLSCSQTLNHNVMYWYQQKSSQAPKLLFHYYDKDFNNEADTPDNFQSRRPNTSFCFLDIRSPGLGDTAMYLCATSRTTPGTSLTYEQYFGPGTRLTVT.

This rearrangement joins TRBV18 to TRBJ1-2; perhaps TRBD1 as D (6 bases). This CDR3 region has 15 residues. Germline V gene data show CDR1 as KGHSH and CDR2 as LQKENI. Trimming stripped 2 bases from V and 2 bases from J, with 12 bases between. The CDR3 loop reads CASSPKTGLNYGYTF. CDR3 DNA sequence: TGTGCCAGCTCACCAAAGACAGGTCTAAACTATGGCTACACCTTC.

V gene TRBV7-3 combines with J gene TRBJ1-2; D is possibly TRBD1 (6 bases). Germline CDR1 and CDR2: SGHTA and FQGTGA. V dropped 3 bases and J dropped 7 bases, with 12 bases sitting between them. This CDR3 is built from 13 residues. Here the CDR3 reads CASSLGDIAGYTF. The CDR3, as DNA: TGTGCCAGCAGCTTGGGGGACATCGCTGGCTACACCTTC.

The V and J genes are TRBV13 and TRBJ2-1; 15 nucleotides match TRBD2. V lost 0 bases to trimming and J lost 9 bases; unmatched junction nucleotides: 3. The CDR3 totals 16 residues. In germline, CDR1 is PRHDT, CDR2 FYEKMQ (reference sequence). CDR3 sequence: CASSLGGTSGGFEQFF. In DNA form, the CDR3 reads TGTGCCAGCAGCTTAGGAGGGACTAGCGGGGGGTTTGAGCAGTTCTTC.